This TCR beta chain was captured in a study of control samples from healthy donors and cancer patients. This CDR3 has 14 amino acids. After removal of 3 bases from V and 4 bases from J, the junction contained 1 base not matched to a gene. Germline CDR1 KGHSH, CDR2 LQKENI. Concerning this clone itself: This sample includes further DNA sequences coding for the same CDR3.

Using immunoSEQ multiplex PCR, the repertoire was profiled, and TCRdb retains in-frame clones only, with some absent. The table includes some 190,000 clones, around 93% detected once. Sequencing used blood. The sequence was collected from a young man in good health. The chain employs TRBV18 and TRBJ1-5; TRBD1 agrees at 9 bases. CDR3: CASSPGQGNQPQHF. The CDR3 DNA reads TGTGCCAGCTCACCGGGACAGGGAAATCAGCCCCAGCATTTT. Supplemented by reference TRBV18 and TRBJ1-5, the full variable domain reads NAGVMQNPRHLVRRRGQEARLRCSPMKGHSHVYWYRQLPEEGLKFMVYLQKENIIDESGMPKERFSAEFPKEGPSILRIQQVVRGDSAAYFCASSPGQGNQPQHFGDGTRLSIL.